This passage covers 9 T cell receptor beta chains from one sample sequenced in a study of spatial heterogeneity in lung cancer. TCRdb re-derived calls from the 5' RACE reads in MiXCR, one entry per CDR3 protein. The sample shows fewer than 500 distinct CDR3 sequences, more than 35% of them seen only once. Time point meaning: sample taken at primary tumor resection. Whole RNA, which was extracted from tumor, nontumor lung tissue or frozen PBMC, was sequenced without any cell sorting. The sample was PBMCs, taken at surgery. All receptors derive from a male donor with early-stage non-small cell lung cancer.

Worth noting for this clonotype: The library was built for alpha chains, so this beta chain is an off-target read and its size means little. The chain combines TRBV6-4 with TRBJ2-3; D possibly corresponds to TRBD1 (5 bases). The CDR3 is 14 amino acids. V was trimmed by 2 bases and J by 0 bases, leaving 6 bases between them. Germline CDR1 reads MRHNA; CDR2 reads SNTAGT. In nucleotides, the CDR3 is TGTGCCAGCAGTGACGGGGCAAGCACAGATACGCAGTATTTT. Translated, it gives CASSDGASTDTQYF.

About this clonotype itself: Because this beta chain is a stray read in a library intended to capture alpha chains, its abundance should not be given much weight. The chain is built from TRBV6-6 and TRBJ1-5; 8 bases line up with TRBD1. The V gene end was trimmed by 7 bases and the J gene end by 4 bases; junction bases not matched to a gene: 9. CDR3 length: 15 amino acids. Germline CDR1 reads MNHNY; CDR2 reads SVGAGI (reference sequence). CDR3: CASNTDRGWNQPQHF. In DNA form, the CDR3 reads TGTGCCAGCAACACAGACAGGGGCTGGAATCAGCCCCAGCATTTT.

Worth noting for this clonotype: This beta chain appears as a stray read in a library generated for alpha chains; its size is not informative. The rearrangement uses TRBV29-1 and TRBJ2-2, with TRBD1 matching 8 bases. This CDR3 is 14 amino acids long. CDR1 SQVTM and CDR2 ANQGSEA come from the germline V gene. The junction had 8 bases not matched to a gene; V was cut back by 6 bases and J by 5 bases. CDR3 region: CSVETGDGTGELFF. For the CDR3, the DNA is TGCAGCGTCGAGACAGGGGACGGGACCGGGGAGCTGTTTTTT.

This clonotype ranks as hyperexpanded (1% or more). This beta chain turned up in a library designed for alpha chains; as an off-target read, its abundance says little. This sequence joins TRBV6-5 and TRBJ2-1, with D possibly matching TRBD2 (5 bases). The CDR3 sequence is 14 residues long. V lost 2 bases to trimming and J lost 10 bases, with 15 bases between them. CDR1 and CDR2 from the germline V gene are MNHEY and SVGAGI. CDR3 in amino acids: CASSYLSARGEQFF. The DNA of the CDR3 is TGTGCCAGCAGTTACCTTTCCGCCCGGGGAGAGCAGTTCTTC.

Of note for this clonotype: Within a library made for alpha chains, this beta chain is off target, and its count is uninformative. This chain connects TRBV6-1 to TRBJ2-1; D is perhaps TRBD1 (6 bases). Germline-derived CDR1 and CDR2 are MNHNS and SASEGT. This CDR3 region has 15 residues. V lost 4 bases and J 0 bases, leaving 10 bases between the germline ends. The CDR3 protein is CASSARQASYNEQFF. Here the CDR3 DNA reads TGTGCCAGCAGTGCCCGACAGGCCTCCTACAATGAGCAGTTCTTC.

This clonotype is large (0.1 to 1%) by share. This beta chain was picked up by a library intended for alpha chains and is off target, so its count carries little meaning. V and J are TRBV7-2 and TRBJ2-7, with D uncertain. Germline V gives CDR1 SGHTA, CDR2 FQGNSA. The CDR3 consists of 15 residues. Trimming left V 2 bases short and J 2 bases short, with 13 bases between. Here the CDR3 reads CASSLHVSITYEQYF. In DNA, the CDR3 is TGTGCCAGCAGCTTACATGTCTCGATTACCTACGAGCAGTACTTC.

This clonotype is deemed large (0.1 to 1%). This beta chain is off target for a library built for alpha chains, so its abundance means little. The chain carries TRBV4-2 and TRBJ2-7; 9 bases match TRBD1. V lost 1 base to trimming and J lost 1 base; unmatched junction nucleotides: 5. This CDR3 comprises 16 residues. Germline V lookup: CDR1 LGHNA, CDR2 YNFKEQ. The CDR3 loop is CASSQATGTGSYEQYF. As DNA, the CDR3 is TGTGCCAGCAGCCAAGCAACCGGGACAGGGTCCTACGAGCAGTACTTC.

This clonotype was seen a few times. This beta chain lies outside the target of a library built for alpha chains; its clone size means little. J is TRBJ2-7 and V is TRBV4-2; 8 bases match TRBD2. V shed 0 bases and J 4 bases; nucleotides not matched to a gene: 14. The CDR3 has 18 amino acids. Germline assignment: CDR1 LGHNA and CDR2 YNFKEQ. The CDR3 DNA reads as TGTGCCAGCAGCCAAGATCGTCTCGTGAGCGGGGGCCTTTACGAGCAGTACTTC. Residues: CASSQDRLVSGGLYEQYF.

A remark on this clonotype: Because this beta chain is a stray read in a library intended to capture alpha chains, its abundance should not be given much weight. This sequence joins TRBV28 and TRBJ2-2; D remains ambiguous. Germline V CDR1 and CDR2: MDHEN, SYDVKM. The CDR3 consists of 12 residues. Trimming cost V 6 bases and J 1 base, with 3 bases left between them. In nucleotides, the CDR3 is TGTGCCAGCAGGTGGAACACCGGGGAGCTGTTTTTT. Translated, it gives CASRWNTGELFF.